The 5 T cell receptor beta chains below all came from one sample that was sequenced in a study of spatial heterogeneity in lung cancer. TCRdb reanalysed the 5' RACE reads using MiXCR and keeps one entry per CDR3 protein. The sample has roughly 120,000 distinct CDR3 sequences, about 12% seen once. Time point reported: blood at routine non-recurrence follow-up after resection. Whole RNA, isolated from tumor, nontumor lung or frozen PBMC, was sequenced without prior sorting. The sequences come from PBMCs, collected at follow-up. The receptors were sampled from a male donor with early-stage non-small cell lung cancer.

V usage is TRBV9 and J usage is TRBJ1-2; 7 bases are shared with TRBD1. The V gene's germline CDR1 is SGDLS and CDR2 YYNGEE. This CDR3 region has 14 residues. V was pared by 3 bases and J by 5 bases, with 7 bases of the junction left unmatched. The CDR3 reads CASSATGAEYGYTF. The DNA of the CDR3 is TGTGCCAGCAGCGCCACAGGGGCCGAGTATGGCTACACCTTC. Full variable domain (outside the CDR3, taken from reference TRBV9 and TRBJ1-2): DSGVTQTPKHLITATGQRVTLRCSPRSGDLSVYWYQQSLDQGLQFLIQYYNGEERAKGNILERFSAQQFPDLHSELNLSSLELGDSALYFCASSATGAEYGYTFGSGTRLTVV.

This clonotype was seen at least ten times. The chain has TRBV20-1 and TRBJ1-1, with D unresolved. Trimming removed 5 bases at V and 1 base at J, with 11 bases between. The CDR3 is made up of 13 amino acids. CDR1 is DFQATT, CDR2 SNEGSKA, per germline (reference sequence). The CDR3 nucleotides are TGCAGTGCTCCGAAACGGGAGAACACTGAAGCTTTCTTT. Translation gives CSAPKRENTEAFF.

This clonotype was seen many times. The chain recombines TRBV7-2 with TRBJ1-2; no definite D call. The CDR3 runs 14 residues. The V and J ends lost 0 bases and 4 bases respectively, with 9 bases between them. Germline V CDR1 and CDR2: SGHTA, FQGNSA. CDR3 bases: TGTGCCAGCAGCTTAGCTCGGGAGTCCTATGGCTACACCTTC. It encodes CASSLARESYGYTF.

This clonotype was counted only a few times. The rearrangement joins TRBV9 to TRBJ1-2, with 11 bases aligning to TRBD1. Germline-derived CDR1 and CDR2 are SGDLS and YYNGEE. After removal of 4 bases from V and 10 bases from J, the junction contained 9 bases not matched to a gene. The CDR3 contains 14 residues. The CDR3 loop is CASSFRDRGNVYTF. The CDR3 DNA is TGTGCCAGCAGCTTCCGGGACAGGGGGAACGTCTACACCTTC.

The chain is built from TRBV5-4 and TRBJ2-7; D call uncertain. The CDR3 consists of 14 residues. V was trimmed by 3 bases and J by 0 bases, leaving 10 bases between them. Germline CDR1 reads SGHNT; CDR2 reads YYREEE (reference sequence). In nucleotides, the CDR3 is TGTGCCAGCAGCTCCGTCGACGGCTCCTACGAGCAGTACTTC. It translates to CASSSVDGSYEQYF.